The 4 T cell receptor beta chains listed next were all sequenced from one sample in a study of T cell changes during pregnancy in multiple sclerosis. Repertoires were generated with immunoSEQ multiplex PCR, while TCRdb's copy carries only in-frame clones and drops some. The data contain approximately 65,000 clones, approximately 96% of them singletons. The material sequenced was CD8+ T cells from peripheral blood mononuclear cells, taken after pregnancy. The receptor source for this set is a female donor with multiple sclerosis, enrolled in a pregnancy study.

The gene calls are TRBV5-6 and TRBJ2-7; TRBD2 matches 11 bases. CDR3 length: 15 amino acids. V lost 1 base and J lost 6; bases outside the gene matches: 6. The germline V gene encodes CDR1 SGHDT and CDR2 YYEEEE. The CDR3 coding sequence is TGTGCCAGCAGCTTGTCACTAGCGGGAGTTTTCGAGCAGTACTTC. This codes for CASSLSLAGVFEQYF.

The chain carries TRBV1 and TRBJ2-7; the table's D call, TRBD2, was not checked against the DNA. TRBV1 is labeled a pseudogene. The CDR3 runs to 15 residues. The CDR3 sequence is CTSSQYGLYSYEQYF. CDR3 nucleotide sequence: TGCACCAGCAGCCAATACGGACTATACTCCTACGAGCAGTACTTC.

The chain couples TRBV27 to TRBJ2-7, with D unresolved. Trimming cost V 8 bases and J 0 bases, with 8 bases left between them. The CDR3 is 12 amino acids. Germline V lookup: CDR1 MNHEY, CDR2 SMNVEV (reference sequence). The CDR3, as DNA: TGTGCCAGCGGCGGTAGCTCCTACGAGCAGTACTTC. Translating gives CASGGSSYEQYF.

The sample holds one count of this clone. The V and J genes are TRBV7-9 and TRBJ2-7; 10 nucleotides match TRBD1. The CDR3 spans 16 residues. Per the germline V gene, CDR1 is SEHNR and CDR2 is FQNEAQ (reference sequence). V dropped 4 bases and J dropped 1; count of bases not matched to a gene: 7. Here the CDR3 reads CASSSPTGGASYEQYF. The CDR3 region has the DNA TGTGCCAGCAGCTCCCCGACAGGGGGCGCATCCTACGAGCAGTACTTC. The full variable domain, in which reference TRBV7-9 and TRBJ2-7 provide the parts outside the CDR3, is DTGVSQNPRHKITKRGQNVTFRCDPISEHNRLYWYRQTLGQGPEFLTYFQNEAQLEKSRLLSDRFSAERPKGSFSTLEIQRTEQGDSAMYLCASSSPTGGASYEQYFGPGTRLTVT.